This TCR beta chain was sequenced in a study of blood T cell repertoires in COVID-19. Across the study: The United States, Italy and Spain were the sources of the acute and convalescent COVID-19 samples. Sources were T cells, B-cell-depleted T cells, or PBMCs; the material itself was cDNA or gDNA.

This CDR3 has 16 residues. Residents of about 25 US areas, aged roughly 18 to 90 years, made up the participants. Recovery meant two consecutive negative NP/OP PCR tests, professional clearance, or resolved symptoms. Clones were read by immunoSEQ multiplex PCR, and TCRdb kept only the in-frame ones, dropping some. The sample lists about 380,000 clones; approximately 89% were seen once. The sequence came from a man aged 25 to 45 who had recovered from COVID-19. Specimen: PBMCs or T cells enriched from blood (not recorded which). The V call is TRBV21-1, the J call TRBJ2-1; the DNA was not compared with TRBD2, the D call given in the table. TRBV21-1 is a listed pseudogene. In nucleotides, the CDR3 is TGTGCCAGCAGCAAAGTGGTGAGACTTACCCACAATGAGCAGTTCTTC. It codes for CASSKVVRLTHNEQFF.